Listed here are 10 T cell receptor beta chains from one sample, sequenced in a study of shared clonotypes between healthy human individuals. Profiling relied on immunoSEQ multiplex PCR, and the TCRdb table lists in-frame clones only, not all of them. In the table there are millions of clones, around 96% of which are singletons. Only CD45RO-negative cells positively selected for CCR7 counted as naive CD8 cells, so terminally differentiated effector memory CD45RA+ cells were excluded. The specimen sequenced was naive CD8+ T cells sorted from blood. Receptors originate from a young man in good health.

The V call is TRBV7-9, the J call TRBJ2-7, with 8 bases aligning to TRBD1. Germline V lookup: CDR1 SEHNR, CDR2 FQNEAQ (reference sequence). Trimming at V came to 5 bases and at J to 3 bases, leaving 3 bases not matched to a gene. This CDR3 comprises 13 residues. The CDR3 sequence: CASSRDRNYEQYF. CDR3 bases: TGTGCCAGCAGCCGGGACAGGAACTACGAGCAGTACTTC. Full variable domain (rest looked up from reference TRBV7-9 and TRBJ2-7): DTGVSQNPRHKITKRGQNVTFRCDPISEHNRLYWYRQTLGQGPEFLTYFQNEAQLEKSRLLSDRFSAERPKGSFSTLEIQRTEQGDSAMYLCASSRDRNYEQYFGPGTRLTVT.

The gene calls are TRBV4-1 and TRBJ2-7; D call uncertain. The CDR3 sequence is 15 residues long. The germline V gene encodes CDR1 MGHRA and CDR2 YSYEKL. Between the trimmed V and J ends, which lost 2 bases and 3 bases, there was a span of 14 bases. The chain's CDR3 is CASSQFDLANYEQYF. CDR3 sequence (DNA): TGCGCCAGCAGCCAATTTGACCTGGCGAACTACGAGCAGTACTTC.

This chain links TRBV27 with TRBJ1-6, with a tentative D call TRBD1 (5 bases). The germline V gene has CDR1 MNHEY and CDR2 SMNVEV (reference sequence). There are 13 residues in the CDR3. V dropped 7 bases and J dropped 5 bases, with 9 bases sitting between them. The CDR3 nucleotides are TGTGCCAGCAAACCGACAGATAATTCACCCCTCCACTTT. Translation: CASKPTDNSPLHF.

In DNA, the CDR3 is TGTGCCAGCAGCTCTGGGGACAGGGTTTTCCAAGAGACCCAGTACTTC. This encodes CASSSGDRVFQETQYF. V and J are TRBV7-9 and TRBJ2-5, with 9 bases aligning to TRBD1. The CDR3 totals 16 residues. The J segment lost 1 base and the V segment lost 4 bases, leaving 7 bases of the junction unmatched. Germline values: CDR1 SEHNR, CDR2 FQNEAQ (reference sequence). Supplemented by reference TRBV7-9 and TRBJ2-5, the full variable domain reads DTGVSQNPRHKITKRGQNVTFRCDPISEHNRLYWYRQTLGQGPEFLTYFQNEAQLEKSRLLSDRFSAERPKGSFSTLEIQRTEQGDSAMYLCASSSGDRVFQETQYFGPGTRLLVL.

As concerns this clone: Other nucleotide sequences from this sample produce the same CDR3. The rearrangement links TRBV9 to TRBJ1-6, with a weak D call TRBD1 (5 bases). Deletions cut 2 bases from V and 8 bases from J, with 11 bases between. Germline V gene data show CDR1 as SGDLS and CDR2 as YYNGEE. The CDR3 extends over 14 amino acids. This chain's CDR3 is CASSVSGSDSPLHF. The CDR3 bases are TGTGCCAGCAGCGTCTCAGGGAGTGATTCACCCCTCCACTTT.

The chain combines TRBV5-8 with TRBJ2-5; the match to TRBD2 covers 7 bases. Germline loops: CDR1 SGHTS, CDR2 YDEGEE. Trimming cost V 4 bases and J 3 bases; bases outside gene matches: 9. The CDR3 length is 15 residues. The CDR3 coding sequence is TGTGCCAGCAGCCCCGGGACTACCACTGAAGAGACCCAGTACTTC. Protein: CASSPGTTTEETQYF.

This chain connects TRBV4-3 to TRBJ2-2, with a tentative D call TRBD1 (5 bases). CDR3 length equals 19 residues. Trimming stripped 0 bases from V and 0 bases from J, with 17 bases between. Germline assignment: CDR1 LGHNA and CDR2 YSLEER. DNA of the CDR3: TGCGCCAGCAGCCAAGATTTACCTAGGACATTTCCGAACACCGGGGAGCTGTTTTTT. This codes for CASSQDLPRTFPNTGELFF.

This chain uses TRBV5-6 with TRBJ1-2; D gene ambiguous. Germline V gene lookup returns CDR1 SGHDT and CDR2 YYEEEE. V lost 4 bases and J 4 bases, leaving 5 bases between the germline ends. The CDR3 runs 11 residues. This CDR3 is CASSDFYGYTF. CDR3 DNA sequence: TGTGCCAGCAGCGACTTCTATGGCTACACCTTC.

The chain couples TRBV6-5 to TRBJ2-1, with D perhaps TRBD1 (5 bases). Germline loops: CDR1 MNHEY, CDR2 SVGAGI. The CDR3 loop spans 15 amino acids. V lost 2 bases to trimming and J lost 6 bases, with 14 bases between them. For the CDR3, the DNA is TGTGCCAGCAGTTACAGGGTGGGGCTTAGCAATGAGCAGTTCTTC. Protein product: CASSYRVGLSNEQFF.

The V and J genes are TRBV7-9 and TRBJ1-2; 7 nucleotides align to TRBD1. Germline V gene data show CDR1 as SEHNR and CDR2 as FQNEAQ (reference sequence). The CDR3 runs to 14 residues. Losses at the gene ends were 5 bases for V and 8 bases for J; bases not matched to a gene: 11. In DNA, the CDR3 is TGTGCCAGCAGCCCTACAGGGGTCCCGTGGGGCTACACCTTC. This translates into CASSPTGVPWGYTF.